One sample yielded the 4 T cell receptor beta chains listed below, sequenced in a study of human T cells and chemical hapten exposure. Stated time point: pre-sensitization, week 0. Treatment in this sample: therapeutic diphenylcyclopropenone sensitization with weekly scalp DPC. MiXCR, run by TCRdb on the RACE reads, gives a single entry per CDR3 protein. The sample lists some 400,000 distinct CDR3 sequences, approximately 5.1% occurring once. Specimen: whole blood, collected in connection with sensitization to the hapten diphenylcyclopropenone (DPC). These receptors all come from a woman aged 50 to 60 with alopecia areata. Some clones in this sample may be carry-over from other donors' samples.

This clonotype occurred many times. This rearrangement joins TRBV6-1 to TRBJ2-3; 8 bases align to TRBD2. Per germline, CDR1 MNHNS and CDR2 SASEGT. The CDR3 sequence is 18 residues long. J was trimmed by 4 bases and V by 2 bases; bases with no gene match: 14. CDR3: CASSERDTSGGLADTQYF. For the CDR3, the DNA is TGTGCCAGCAGTGAAAGGGACACGAGCGGGGGTCTGGCAGATACGCAGTATTTT.

Ten or more counts support this clonotype. V and J are TRBV7-2 and TRBJ2-3; perhaps TRBD1 as D (5 bases). CDR1 is SGHTA, CDR2 FQGNSA, per germline. The CDR3 sequence is 15 residues long. V was pared by 6 bases and J by 4 bases, with 17 bases between. The CDR3, as DNA: TGTGCCAGCAGTTTTTACCCAGGGATGCCAGATACGCAGTATTTT. It specifies CASSFYPGMPDTQYF.

This clonotype came up many times. The chain employs TRBV27 and TRBJ2-3, with D maybe TRBD1 (5 bases). CDR1 and CDR2 (germline): MNHEY, SMNVEV (reference sequence). The V gene lost 6 bases and the J gene lost 0 bases, with 16 bases spanning the gap. This CDR3 spans 16 amino acids. The DNA for the CDR3 is TGTGCCAGCAGCCAATTCAGGGTCACTAGCACAGATACGCAGTATTTT. Amino acid sequence: CASSQFRVTSTDTQYF.

This clonotype has only a few counts. The rearrangement uses TRBV6-5 and TRBJ2-2, with D tentatively TRBD2 (5 bases). CDR1 and CDR2 (germline): MNHEY, SVGAGI. This CDR3 has 15 amino acids. Trimming took off 5 bases at V and 7 bases at J, with 17 bases between the two ends. As DNA, the CDR3 is TGTGCCAGCAGTACCGATGTTAGAGGGATCGGGGAGCTGTTTTTT. It codes for CASSTDVRGIGELFF.